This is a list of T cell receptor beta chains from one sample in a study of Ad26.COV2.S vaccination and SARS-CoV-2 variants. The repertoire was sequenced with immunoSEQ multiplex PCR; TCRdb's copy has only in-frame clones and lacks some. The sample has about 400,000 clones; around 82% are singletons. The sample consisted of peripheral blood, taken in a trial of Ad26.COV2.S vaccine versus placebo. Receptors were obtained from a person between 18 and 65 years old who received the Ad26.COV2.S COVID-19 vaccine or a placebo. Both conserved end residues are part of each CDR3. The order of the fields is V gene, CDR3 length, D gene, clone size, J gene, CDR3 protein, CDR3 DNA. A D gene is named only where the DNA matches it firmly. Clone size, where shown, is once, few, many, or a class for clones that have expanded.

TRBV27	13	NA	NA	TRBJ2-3	CASSLMGVDTQYF	TGTGCCAGCAGTTTAATGGGGGTAGATACGCAGTATTTT
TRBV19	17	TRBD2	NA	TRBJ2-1	CASSTPSLAGDDNEQFF	TGTGCCAGTAGTACCCCCTCCCTAGCGGGGGATGACAATGAGCAGTTCTTC
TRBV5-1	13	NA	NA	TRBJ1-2	CASSLAPGGGYTF	TGCGCCAGCAGCTTGGCTCCGGGGGGTGGCTACACCTTC
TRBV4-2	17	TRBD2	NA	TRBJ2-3	CASSQDPPSGSTDTQYF	TGTGCCAGCAGCCAAGATCCCCCTAGCGGTAGCACAGATACGCAGTATTTT
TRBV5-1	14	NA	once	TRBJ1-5	CASSLVGMNQPQHF	TGCGCCAGCAGCTTGGTGGGGATGAATCAGCCCCAGCATTTT
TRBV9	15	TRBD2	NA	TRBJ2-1	CASNRQSGSTNEQFF	TGTGCCAGCAACCGACAAAGCGGGAGCACCAATGAGCAGTTCTTC
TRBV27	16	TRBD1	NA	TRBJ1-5	CASSPTARGQWQPQHF	TGTGCCAGCAGTCCAACCGCCAGGGGGCAATGGCAGCCCCAGCATTTT
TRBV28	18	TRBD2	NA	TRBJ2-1	CASSLRTHSGPNYNEQFF	TGTGCCAGCAGTTTACGAACTCATAGCGGGCCAAACTACAATGAGCAGTTCTTC
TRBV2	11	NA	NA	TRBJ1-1	CASSVYSGAFF	TGTGCCAGCAGTGTTTATTCCGGAGCTTTCTTT
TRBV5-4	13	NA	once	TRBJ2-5	CASSSDPGETQYF	TGTGCCAGCAGCTCGGATCCTGGGGAGACCCAGTACTTC
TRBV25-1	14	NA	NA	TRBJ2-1	CASSDRDIYNEQFF	TGTGCCAGCAGTGATAGGGACATATACAATGAGCAGTTCTTC
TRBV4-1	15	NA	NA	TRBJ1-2	CASSPLPASNYGYTF	TGCGCCAGCAGCCCCCTCCCCGCTTCTAACTATGGCTACACCTTC
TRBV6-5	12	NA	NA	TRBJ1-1	CASRGLNTEAFF	TGTGCCAGCAGGGGCCTGAACACTGAAGCTTTCTTT
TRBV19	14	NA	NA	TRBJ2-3	CASSLRQGTDTQYF	TGTGCCAGTAGTCTGCGACAAGGCACAGATACGCAGTATTTT
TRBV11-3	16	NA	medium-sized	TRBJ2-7	CASSKFRDALTYEQYF	TGTGCCAGCAGCAAATTCCGGGACGCCCTCACCTACGAGCAGTACTTC
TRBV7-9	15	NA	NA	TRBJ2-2	CASSLRQGGTGELFF	TGTGCCAGCAGCTTACGACAGGGAGGCACCGGGGAGCTGTTTTTT
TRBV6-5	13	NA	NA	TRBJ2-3	CASSYSFYLTQYF	TGTGCCAGCAGTTACTCGTTCTACCTGACGCAGTATTTT
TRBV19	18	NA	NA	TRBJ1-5	CASSIKGRGPYSNQPQHF	TGTGCCAGTAGTATAAAAGGACGGGGTCCCTATAGCAATCAGCCCCAGCATTTT
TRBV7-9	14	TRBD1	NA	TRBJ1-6	CASSWGTGNSPLHF	TGTGCCAGCAGCTGGGGGACAGGGAATTCACCCCTCCACTTT
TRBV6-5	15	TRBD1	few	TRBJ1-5	CASSYAGTGNQPQHF	TGTGCCAGCAGTTACGCCGGGACAGGGAATCAGCCCCAGCATTTT
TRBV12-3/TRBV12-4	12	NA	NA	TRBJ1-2	CASKGGFYGYTF	TGTGCCAGCAAGGGGGGCTTCTATGGCTACACCTTC
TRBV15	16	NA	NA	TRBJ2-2	CATTERRGRPPGELFF	TGTGCCACAACGGAGAGGCGGGGGCGTCCCCCCGGGGAGCTGTTTTTT
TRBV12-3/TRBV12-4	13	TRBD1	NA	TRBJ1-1	CASEDRGNTEAFF	TGTGCCAGCGAAGACAGGGGGAACACTGAAGCTTTCTTT
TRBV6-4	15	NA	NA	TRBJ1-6	CASMIGSSYNSPLHF	TGTGCCAGCATGATTGGCAGCTCCTATAATTCACCCCTCCACTTT
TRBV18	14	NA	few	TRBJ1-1	CASSPTDGGTEAFF	TGTGCCAGCTCACCTACAGATGGAGGCACCGAAGCTTTCTTT
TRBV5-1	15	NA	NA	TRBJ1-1	CASSSGHGYNTEAFF	TGCGCCAGCAGCTCGGGACACGGCTACAACACTGAAGCTTTCTTT
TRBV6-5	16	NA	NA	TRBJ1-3	CASSYSPGHLGNTIYF	TGTGCCAGCAGTTACTCTCCGGGACACCTTGGAAACACCATATATTTT
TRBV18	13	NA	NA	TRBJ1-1	CASSLALNTEAFF	TGTGCCAGCTCACTCGCCTTGAACACTGAAGCTTTCTTT
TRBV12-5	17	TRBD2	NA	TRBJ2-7	CASGLALAGGNSYEQYF	TGTGCTAGTGGTTTGGCACTAGCGGGGGGGAACTCCTACGAGCAGTACTTC
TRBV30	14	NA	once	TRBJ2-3	CAWGGPSSTDTQYF	TGTGCCTGGGGAGGCCCCAGTAGCACAGATACGCAGTATTTT
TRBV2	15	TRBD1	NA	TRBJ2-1	CASSTDRGGYNEQFF	TGTGCCAGCAGTACCGACAGGGGTGGGTACAATGAGCAGTTCTTC
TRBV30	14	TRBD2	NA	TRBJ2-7	CAWRLAGVRHEQYF	TGTGCCTGGAGACTAGCGGGAGTCAGACACGAGCAGTACTTC
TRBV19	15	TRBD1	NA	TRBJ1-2	CASSIGVQGADGYTF	TGTGCCAGTAGTATAGGGGTTCAGGGGGCTGATGGCTACACCTTC
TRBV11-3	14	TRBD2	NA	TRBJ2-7	CASSLSGLAGEQYF	TGTGCCAGCAGCCTATCGGGACTAGCTGGCGAGCAGTACTTC
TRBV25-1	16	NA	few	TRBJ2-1	CASSESRRGGEDEQFF	TGTGCCAGCAGTGAATCTCGTAGGGGGGGAGAGGATGAGCAGTTCTTC
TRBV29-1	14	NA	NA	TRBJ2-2	CSVDGGPHTGELFF	TGCAGCGTTGATGGCGGCCCACACACCGGGGAGCTGTTTTTT
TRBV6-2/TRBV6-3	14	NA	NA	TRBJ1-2	CASSYSPDLYGYTF	TGTGCCAGCAGTTACTCCCCTGATTTATATGGCTACACCTTC
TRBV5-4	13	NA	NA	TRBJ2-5	CASSFPGGETQYF	TGTGCCAGCAGCTTCCCCGGGGGAGAGACCCAGTACTTC
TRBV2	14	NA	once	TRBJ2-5	CASMAGRNQETQYF	TGTGCCAGCATGGCGGGGCGAAACCAAGAGACCCAGTACTTC
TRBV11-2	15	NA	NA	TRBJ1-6	CASSLTGGENSPLHF	TGTGCCAGCAGCTTAACGGGGGGCGAAAATTCACCCCTCCACTTT
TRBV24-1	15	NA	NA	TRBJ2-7	CATSDPGTKPWEQYF	TGTGCCACCAGTGATCCCGGGACCAAACCGTGGGAGCAGTACTTC
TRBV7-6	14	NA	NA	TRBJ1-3	CASSPWGRGNTIYF	TGTGCCAGCAGCCCCTGGGGTCGTGGAAACACCATATATTTT
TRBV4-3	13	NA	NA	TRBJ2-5	CASSPGVGETQYF	TGCGCCAGCAGCCCGGGGGTGGGGGAGACCCAGTACTTC
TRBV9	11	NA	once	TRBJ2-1	CASSRSSEQFF	TGTGCCAGCAGCCGCTCAAGTGAGCAGTTCTTC
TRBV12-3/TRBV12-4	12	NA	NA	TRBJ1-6	CASSSGLSPLHF	TGTGCCAGCTCCTCCGGGCTTTCACCCCTCCACTTT
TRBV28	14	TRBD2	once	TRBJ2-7	CASIPGGASYEQYF	TGTGCCAGCATCCCGGGGGGTGCCTCCTACGAGCAGTACTTC
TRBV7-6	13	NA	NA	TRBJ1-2	CASSSEGLGGYTF	TGTGCCAGCAGCTCAGAAGGCTTAGGCGGCTACACCTTC